This T cell receptor beta chain was observed in a study of CD4+ T cells in melanoma. TCRdb's table, derived via immunoSEQ multiplex PCR, lists solely in-frame clones and lacks some. This sample has around 20,000 clones, with 83% found just once. Specimen: cells from a culture (not recorded whether cultured in vitro). The clonotype was recovered from a human donor with melanoma.

The CDR3 region is CASSPPVSQETQYF. CDR3 DNA sequence: TGTGCCAGCTCACCACCCGTCTCCCAAGAGACCCAGTACTTC. V usage is TRBV18 and J usage is TRBJ2-5; D unresolved. Germline assignment: CDR1 KGHSH and CDR2 LQKENI. This CDR3 has 14 residues. V dropped 0 bases and J dropped 1 base, with 6 bases sitting between them.